This TCR beta chain was sequenced during a study of T cells after yellow fever vaccination. Study context: It was SMART-Seq v4 Ultra Low Input that prepared the fractions with low cell numbers. Broader study findings: The presence of abundant clonotypes contaminating from the bulk population was possible in FACS-sorted repertoires.

Germline CDR1 and CDR2: MDHEN and SYDVKM. The V segment lost 1 base and the J segment 6 bases; nucleotides outside the gene matches: 5. The CDR3 consists of 15 residues. TCRdb passed the 5' RACE reads through MiXCR, listing each CDR3 protein once. The top ten hold roughly 16% of the sample, which has under 550,000 distinct CDR3 sequences, roughly a fifth seen once. This clonotype was found once. Its specificity is unknown. The receptor comes from a man younger than 30 who received the YFV17D yellow fever vaccine. Sequenced material: PBMCs, taken approximately 20 days after the first yellow fever vaccination. The J gene is TRBJ2-2, the V gene TRBV28; 7 bases are a match to TRBD1. Here the CDR3 reads CASSLLDRASGELFF. CDR3 nucleotide sequence: TGTGCCAGCAGTTTATTAGACAGGGCCTCCGGGGAGCTGTTTTTT.